The source of this T cell receptor (beta chain) is a study of spatial heterogeneity in lung cancer. TCRdb reprocessed the 5' RACE reads via MiXCR and lists one record per CDR3 protein. The data contain 13,000 or so distinct CDR3 sequences, more than 5.5% of them singletons. There are many counts of this clonotype. The antigen is unknown. Overall study results and limits: The study found that expanded intratumoral alpha and beta TCR counts tracked tumor mutation counts.

The CDR3 covers 14 residues. After removal of 4 bases from V and 3 bases from J, the junction contained 4 bases not matched to a gene. Germline V gene sequence: CDR1 SGHRS, CDR2 YFSETQ. Documented time point: sample taken at primary tumor resection. Frozen PBMC, nontumor lung or tumor provided whole RNA, which was sequenced unsorted. This material consisted of lung tumor tissue, taken at surgery. The clonotype originates from a female donor with early-stage non-small cell lung cancer. The chain carries TRBV5-1 and TRBJ1-1; 9 nucleotides agree with TRBD1. DNA for the CDR3: TGCGCCAGCAGCCCTAGACAGGGGGACACTGAAGCTTTCTTT. It codes for CASSPRQGDTEAFF.